Described below is a single TCR beta chain sequence and its context. Its antigen is as yet unknown. These data originate in a study of cytomegalovirus exposure and HLA in healthy donors. Researchers ran the PCR with 60 Vbeta and 13 Jbeta primers. Source study methods: In a later analysis, the count reached tens of millions of unique TCR beta chains, with about 10 million shared. Assay used: immunoSEQ multiplex PCR; TCRdb lists only in-frame clones, some missing. Clone size and the V and J calls come from that table; the DNA yielded D and trimming. The sample lists around 110,000 clones; 82% were seen once. The CDR3 is 15 residues long. Losses at the gene ends were 5 bases for V and 4 bases for J; bases not matched to a gene: 8. CDR1 MNHNS and CDR2 SASEGT come from the germline V gene. Broader study findings: Reported results showed that the classifier diagnosed cytomegalovirus status with high specificity and sensitivity. Later on, an analysis showed TCR association rates differing by HLA locus, with DRB1 the most and HLA-C the fewest. Excluded: some indistinguishable V segments such as TRBV6-2 and TRBV6-3.

This chain connects TRBV6-1 to TRBJ1-1; 9 nucleotides line up with TRBD1. The TCR was taken from a man aged 45 to 65 in good health and CMV-seronegative. What was sequenced was PBMCs. CDR3 sequence (DNA): TGTGCCAGCAGTTCCTGGACAGGGGAGGGCACTGAAGCTTTCTTT. Its protein product is CASSSWTGEGTEAFF.